This T cell receptor beta chain was obtained from a study of CD8+ T cells in alopecia areata. The study, taken as a whole, reports: On tofacitinib, scalp and blood still held many of the expanded lesional clones. Within the top 100, expanded CD8+ clones significantly decreased with tofacitinib, as did scalp clonality. Normal scalp showed lower clonality than lesional scalp, especially alopecia totalis/universalis.

To note about this clone: Its antigen is currently unknown.

Documented treatment: oral pan-JAK inhibitor, 5-10 mg twice daily. In alopecia areata patients, both lesional scalp punch biopsies and peripheral blood were collected. Extraction and reverse transcription of RNA yielded cDNA as the sequencing template. Profiling relied on immunoSEQ multiplex PCR, and the TCRdb table lists in-frame clones only, not all of them. The sample includes 250,000 to 300,000 clones, 55% to 70% seen only once; the top ten take under 2%. This CDR3 contains 15 residues. Germline V gene data show CDR1 as SGHNT and CDR2 as YYREEE (reference sequence). Trimming removed 4 bases from V and 1 base from J, with 14 bases in between.

Sequencing used CD4+ T cells sorted from blood, obtained at week 24, from a patient treated with tofacitinib. The gene calls are TRBV5-4 and TRBJ1-1; D is unclear. The origin of this receptor is a human donor with alopecia areata. The CDR3 loop reads CASSPRTHSNTEAFF. CDR3 bases: TGTGCCAGCAGCCCCCGGACCCATTCGAACACTGAAGCTTTCTTT.